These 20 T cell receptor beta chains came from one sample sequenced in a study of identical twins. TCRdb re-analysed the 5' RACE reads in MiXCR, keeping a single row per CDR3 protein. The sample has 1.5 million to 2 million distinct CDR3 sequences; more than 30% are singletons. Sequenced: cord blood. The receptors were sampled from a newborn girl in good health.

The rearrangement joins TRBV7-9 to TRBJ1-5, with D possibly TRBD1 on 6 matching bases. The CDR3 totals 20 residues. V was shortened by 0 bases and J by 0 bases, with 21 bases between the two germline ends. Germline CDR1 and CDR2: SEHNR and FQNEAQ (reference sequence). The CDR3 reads CASSLAVPKDRNHSNQPQHF. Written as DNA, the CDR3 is TGTGCCAGCAGCTTAGCGGTACCAAAAGACAGGAATCATAGCAATCAGCCCCAGCATTTT.

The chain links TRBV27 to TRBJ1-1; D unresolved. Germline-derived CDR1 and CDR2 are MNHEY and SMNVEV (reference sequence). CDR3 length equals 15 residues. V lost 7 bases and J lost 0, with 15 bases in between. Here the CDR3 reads CASTFLTALNTEAFF. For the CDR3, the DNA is TGTGCCAGCACCTTCTTAACAGCCCTGAACACTGAAGCTTTCTTT.

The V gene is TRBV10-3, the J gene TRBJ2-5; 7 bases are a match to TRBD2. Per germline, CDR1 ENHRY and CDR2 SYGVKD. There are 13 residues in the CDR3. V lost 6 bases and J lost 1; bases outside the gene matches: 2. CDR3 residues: CAIRGGVQETQYF. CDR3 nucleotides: TGTGCCATCAGGGGGGGGGTCCAAGAGACCCAGTACTTC.

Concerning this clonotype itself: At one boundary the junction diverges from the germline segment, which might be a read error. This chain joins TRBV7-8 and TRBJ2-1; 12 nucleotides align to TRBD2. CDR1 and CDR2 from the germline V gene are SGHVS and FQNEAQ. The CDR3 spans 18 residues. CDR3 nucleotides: TGTGCTAGCAGCCCCCACGCAGGACTAGCGGGGTCCTACAATGAGCAGTTCTTC. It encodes CASSPHAGLAGSYNEQFF. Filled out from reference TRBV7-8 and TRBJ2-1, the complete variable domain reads GAGVSQSPRYKVAKRGQDVALRCDPISGHVSLFWYQQALGQGPEFLTYFQNEAQLDKSGLPSDRFFAERPEGSVSTLKIQRTQQEDSAVYLCASSPHAGLAGSYNEQFFGPGTRLTVL.

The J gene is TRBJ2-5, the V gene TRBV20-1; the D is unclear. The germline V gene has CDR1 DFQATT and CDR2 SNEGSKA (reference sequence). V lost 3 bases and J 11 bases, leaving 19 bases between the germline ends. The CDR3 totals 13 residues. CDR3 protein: CSASPLGLLEQYF. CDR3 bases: TGCAGTGCTAGCCCTCTCGGCCTACTGGAGCAGTACTTC.

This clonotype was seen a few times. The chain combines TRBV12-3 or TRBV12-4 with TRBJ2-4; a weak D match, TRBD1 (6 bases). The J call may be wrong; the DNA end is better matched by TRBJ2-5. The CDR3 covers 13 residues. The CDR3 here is CASSSDRRETQYF. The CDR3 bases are TGTGCCAGCAGTTCCGACAGGAGAGAGACCCAGTACTTC.

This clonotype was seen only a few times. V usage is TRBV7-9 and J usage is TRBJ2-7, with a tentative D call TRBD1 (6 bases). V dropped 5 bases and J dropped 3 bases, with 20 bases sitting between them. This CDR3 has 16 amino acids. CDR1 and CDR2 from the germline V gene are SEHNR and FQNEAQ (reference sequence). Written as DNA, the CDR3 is TGTGCCAGCAGCCTCCTTCCTCTGACAGGTGTCTACGAGCAGTACTTC. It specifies CASSLLPLTGVYEQYF.

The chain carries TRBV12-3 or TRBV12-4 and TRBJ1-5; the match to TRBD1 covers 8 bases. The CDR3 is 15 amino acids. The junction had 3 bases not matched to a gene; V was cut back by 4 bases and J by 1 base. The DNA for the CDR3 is TGTGCCAGCAGTTGGGGACAGGAGAGCAATCAGCCCCAGCATTTT. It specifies CASSWGQESNQPQHF.

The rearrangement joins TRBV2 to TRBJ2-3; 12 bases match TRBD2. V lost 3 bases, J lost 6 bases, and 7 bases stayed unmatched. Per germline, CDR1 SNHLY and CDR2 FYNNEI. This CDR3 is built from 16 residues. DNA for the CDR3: TGTGCCAGCAGTGAGCCTAGCGGGGGGGCCAAGGATACGCAGTATTTT. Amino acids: CASSEPSGGAKDTQYF.

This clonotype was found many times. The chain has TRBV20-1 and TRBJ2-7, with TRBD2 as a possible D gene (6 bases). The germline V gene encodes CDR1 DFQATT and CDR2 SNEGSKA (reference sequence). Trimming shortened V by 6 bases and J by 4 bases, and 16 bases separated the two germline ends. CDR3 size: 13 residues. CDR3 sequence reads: CSAPGLAPYEQYF. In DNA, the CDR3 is TGCAGTGCACCGGGACTTGCGCCTTACGAGCAGTACTTC.

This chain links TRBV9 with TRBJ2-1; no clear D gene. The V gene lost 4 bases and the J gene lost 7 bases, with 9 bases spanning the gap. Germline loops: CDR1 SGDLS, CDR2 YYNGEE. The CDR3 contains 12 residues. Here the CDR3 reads CASSRAINEQFF. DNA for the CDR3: TGTGCCAGCAGCCGCGCTATTAATGAGCAGTTCTTC.

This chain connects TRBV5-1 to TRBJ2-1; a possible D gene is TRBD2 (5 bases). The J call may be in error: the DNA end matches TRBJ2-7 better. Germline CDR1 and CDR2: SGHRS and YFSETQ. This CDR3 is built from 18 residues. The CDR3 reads CASSFPLGGASSYNEQYF. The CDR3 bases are TGCGCCAGCAGCTTTCCCCTTGGCGGAGCTAGCTCCTACAATGAGCAGTACTTC.

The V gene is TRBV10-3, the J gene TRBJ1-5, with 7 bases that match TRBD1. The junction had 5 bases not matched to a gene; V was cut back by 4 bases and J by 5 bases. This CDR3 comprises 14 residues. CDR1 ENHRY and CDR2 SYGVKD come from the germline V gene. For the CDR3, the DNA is TGTGCCATCAGTGGACAGGGCGGAGATCAGCCCCAGCATTTT. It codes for CAISGQGGDQPQHF.

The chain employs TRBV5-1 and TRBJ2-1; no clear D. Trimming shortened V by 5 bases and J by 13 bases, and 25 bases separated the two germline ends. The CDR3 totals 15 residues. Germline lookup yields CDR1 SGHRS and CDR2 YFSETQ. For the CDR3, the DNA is TGCGCCAGCAGGTTTGGTATAAAGGGCGGAGAGACCCAGTTCTTC. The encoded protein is CASRFGIKGGETQFF.

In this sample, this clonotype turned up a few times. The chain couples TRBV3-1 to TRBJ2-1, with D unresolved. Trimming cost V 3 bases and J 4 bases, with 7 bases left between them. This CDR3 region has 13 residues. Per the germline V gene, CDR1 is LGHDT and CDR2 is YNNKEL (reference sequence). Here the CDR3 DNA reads TGTGCCAGCAGCCATCCTAGATACAATGAGCAGTTCTTC. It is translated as CASSHPRYNEQFF.

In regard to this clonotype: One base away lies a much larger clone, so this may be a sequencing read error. The CDR3 coding sequence is TGTGCCATCAGCGATCCTGGGACTCAGGAAGATACGCAGGATTTT. Amino acids: CAISDPGTQEDTQDF. This chain links TRBV10-3 with TRBJ2-3; D might be TRBD2 (6 bases). CDR1 and CDR2 from the germline V gene are ENHRY and SYGVKD. The CDR3 runs to 15 residues.

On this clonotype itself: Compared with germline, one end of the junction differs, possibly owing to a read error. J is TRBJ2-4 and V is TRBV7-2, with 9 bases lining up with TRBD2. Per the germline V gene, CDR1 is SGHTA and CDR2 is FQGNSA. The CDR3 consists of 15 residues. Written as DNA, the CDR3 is TGTGCCAGCAGCTTAGTGCGACTAGCGGAAAAGATTCAGTACTTC. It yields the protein CASSLVRLAEKIQYF.

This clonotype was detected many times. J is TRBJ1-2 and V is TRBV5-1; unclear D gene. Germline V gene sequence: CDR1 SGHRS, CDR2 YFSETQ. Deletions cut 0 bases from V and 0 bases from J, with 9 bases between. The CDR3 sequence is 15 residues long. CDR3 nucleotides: TGCGCCAGCAGCTTGGGATTCCAGGCTAACTATGGCTACACCTTC. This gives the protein CASSLGFQANYGYTF.

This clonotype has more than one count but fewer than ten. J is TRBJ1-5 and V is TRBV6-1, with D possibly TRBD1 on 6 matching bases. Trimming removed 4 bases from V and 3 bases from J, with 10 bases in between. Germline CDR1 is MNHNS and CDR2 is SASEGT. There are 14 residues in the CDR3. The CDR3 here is CASSGQANNQPQHF. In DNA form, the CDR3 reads TGTGCCAGCAGTGGACAGGCCAACAATCAGCCCCAGCATTTT.

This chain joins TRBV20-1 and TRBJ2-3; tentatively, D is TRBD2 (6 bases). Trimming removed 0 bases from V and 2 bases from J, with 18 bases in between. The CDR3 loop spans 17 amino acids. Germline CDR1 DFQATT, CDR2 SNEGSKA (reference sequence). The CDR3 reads CSARDLRLAPNTDTQYF. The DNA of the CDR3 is TGCAGTGCTAGAGATCTCCGGCTAGCGCCCAACACAGATACGCAGTATTTT.